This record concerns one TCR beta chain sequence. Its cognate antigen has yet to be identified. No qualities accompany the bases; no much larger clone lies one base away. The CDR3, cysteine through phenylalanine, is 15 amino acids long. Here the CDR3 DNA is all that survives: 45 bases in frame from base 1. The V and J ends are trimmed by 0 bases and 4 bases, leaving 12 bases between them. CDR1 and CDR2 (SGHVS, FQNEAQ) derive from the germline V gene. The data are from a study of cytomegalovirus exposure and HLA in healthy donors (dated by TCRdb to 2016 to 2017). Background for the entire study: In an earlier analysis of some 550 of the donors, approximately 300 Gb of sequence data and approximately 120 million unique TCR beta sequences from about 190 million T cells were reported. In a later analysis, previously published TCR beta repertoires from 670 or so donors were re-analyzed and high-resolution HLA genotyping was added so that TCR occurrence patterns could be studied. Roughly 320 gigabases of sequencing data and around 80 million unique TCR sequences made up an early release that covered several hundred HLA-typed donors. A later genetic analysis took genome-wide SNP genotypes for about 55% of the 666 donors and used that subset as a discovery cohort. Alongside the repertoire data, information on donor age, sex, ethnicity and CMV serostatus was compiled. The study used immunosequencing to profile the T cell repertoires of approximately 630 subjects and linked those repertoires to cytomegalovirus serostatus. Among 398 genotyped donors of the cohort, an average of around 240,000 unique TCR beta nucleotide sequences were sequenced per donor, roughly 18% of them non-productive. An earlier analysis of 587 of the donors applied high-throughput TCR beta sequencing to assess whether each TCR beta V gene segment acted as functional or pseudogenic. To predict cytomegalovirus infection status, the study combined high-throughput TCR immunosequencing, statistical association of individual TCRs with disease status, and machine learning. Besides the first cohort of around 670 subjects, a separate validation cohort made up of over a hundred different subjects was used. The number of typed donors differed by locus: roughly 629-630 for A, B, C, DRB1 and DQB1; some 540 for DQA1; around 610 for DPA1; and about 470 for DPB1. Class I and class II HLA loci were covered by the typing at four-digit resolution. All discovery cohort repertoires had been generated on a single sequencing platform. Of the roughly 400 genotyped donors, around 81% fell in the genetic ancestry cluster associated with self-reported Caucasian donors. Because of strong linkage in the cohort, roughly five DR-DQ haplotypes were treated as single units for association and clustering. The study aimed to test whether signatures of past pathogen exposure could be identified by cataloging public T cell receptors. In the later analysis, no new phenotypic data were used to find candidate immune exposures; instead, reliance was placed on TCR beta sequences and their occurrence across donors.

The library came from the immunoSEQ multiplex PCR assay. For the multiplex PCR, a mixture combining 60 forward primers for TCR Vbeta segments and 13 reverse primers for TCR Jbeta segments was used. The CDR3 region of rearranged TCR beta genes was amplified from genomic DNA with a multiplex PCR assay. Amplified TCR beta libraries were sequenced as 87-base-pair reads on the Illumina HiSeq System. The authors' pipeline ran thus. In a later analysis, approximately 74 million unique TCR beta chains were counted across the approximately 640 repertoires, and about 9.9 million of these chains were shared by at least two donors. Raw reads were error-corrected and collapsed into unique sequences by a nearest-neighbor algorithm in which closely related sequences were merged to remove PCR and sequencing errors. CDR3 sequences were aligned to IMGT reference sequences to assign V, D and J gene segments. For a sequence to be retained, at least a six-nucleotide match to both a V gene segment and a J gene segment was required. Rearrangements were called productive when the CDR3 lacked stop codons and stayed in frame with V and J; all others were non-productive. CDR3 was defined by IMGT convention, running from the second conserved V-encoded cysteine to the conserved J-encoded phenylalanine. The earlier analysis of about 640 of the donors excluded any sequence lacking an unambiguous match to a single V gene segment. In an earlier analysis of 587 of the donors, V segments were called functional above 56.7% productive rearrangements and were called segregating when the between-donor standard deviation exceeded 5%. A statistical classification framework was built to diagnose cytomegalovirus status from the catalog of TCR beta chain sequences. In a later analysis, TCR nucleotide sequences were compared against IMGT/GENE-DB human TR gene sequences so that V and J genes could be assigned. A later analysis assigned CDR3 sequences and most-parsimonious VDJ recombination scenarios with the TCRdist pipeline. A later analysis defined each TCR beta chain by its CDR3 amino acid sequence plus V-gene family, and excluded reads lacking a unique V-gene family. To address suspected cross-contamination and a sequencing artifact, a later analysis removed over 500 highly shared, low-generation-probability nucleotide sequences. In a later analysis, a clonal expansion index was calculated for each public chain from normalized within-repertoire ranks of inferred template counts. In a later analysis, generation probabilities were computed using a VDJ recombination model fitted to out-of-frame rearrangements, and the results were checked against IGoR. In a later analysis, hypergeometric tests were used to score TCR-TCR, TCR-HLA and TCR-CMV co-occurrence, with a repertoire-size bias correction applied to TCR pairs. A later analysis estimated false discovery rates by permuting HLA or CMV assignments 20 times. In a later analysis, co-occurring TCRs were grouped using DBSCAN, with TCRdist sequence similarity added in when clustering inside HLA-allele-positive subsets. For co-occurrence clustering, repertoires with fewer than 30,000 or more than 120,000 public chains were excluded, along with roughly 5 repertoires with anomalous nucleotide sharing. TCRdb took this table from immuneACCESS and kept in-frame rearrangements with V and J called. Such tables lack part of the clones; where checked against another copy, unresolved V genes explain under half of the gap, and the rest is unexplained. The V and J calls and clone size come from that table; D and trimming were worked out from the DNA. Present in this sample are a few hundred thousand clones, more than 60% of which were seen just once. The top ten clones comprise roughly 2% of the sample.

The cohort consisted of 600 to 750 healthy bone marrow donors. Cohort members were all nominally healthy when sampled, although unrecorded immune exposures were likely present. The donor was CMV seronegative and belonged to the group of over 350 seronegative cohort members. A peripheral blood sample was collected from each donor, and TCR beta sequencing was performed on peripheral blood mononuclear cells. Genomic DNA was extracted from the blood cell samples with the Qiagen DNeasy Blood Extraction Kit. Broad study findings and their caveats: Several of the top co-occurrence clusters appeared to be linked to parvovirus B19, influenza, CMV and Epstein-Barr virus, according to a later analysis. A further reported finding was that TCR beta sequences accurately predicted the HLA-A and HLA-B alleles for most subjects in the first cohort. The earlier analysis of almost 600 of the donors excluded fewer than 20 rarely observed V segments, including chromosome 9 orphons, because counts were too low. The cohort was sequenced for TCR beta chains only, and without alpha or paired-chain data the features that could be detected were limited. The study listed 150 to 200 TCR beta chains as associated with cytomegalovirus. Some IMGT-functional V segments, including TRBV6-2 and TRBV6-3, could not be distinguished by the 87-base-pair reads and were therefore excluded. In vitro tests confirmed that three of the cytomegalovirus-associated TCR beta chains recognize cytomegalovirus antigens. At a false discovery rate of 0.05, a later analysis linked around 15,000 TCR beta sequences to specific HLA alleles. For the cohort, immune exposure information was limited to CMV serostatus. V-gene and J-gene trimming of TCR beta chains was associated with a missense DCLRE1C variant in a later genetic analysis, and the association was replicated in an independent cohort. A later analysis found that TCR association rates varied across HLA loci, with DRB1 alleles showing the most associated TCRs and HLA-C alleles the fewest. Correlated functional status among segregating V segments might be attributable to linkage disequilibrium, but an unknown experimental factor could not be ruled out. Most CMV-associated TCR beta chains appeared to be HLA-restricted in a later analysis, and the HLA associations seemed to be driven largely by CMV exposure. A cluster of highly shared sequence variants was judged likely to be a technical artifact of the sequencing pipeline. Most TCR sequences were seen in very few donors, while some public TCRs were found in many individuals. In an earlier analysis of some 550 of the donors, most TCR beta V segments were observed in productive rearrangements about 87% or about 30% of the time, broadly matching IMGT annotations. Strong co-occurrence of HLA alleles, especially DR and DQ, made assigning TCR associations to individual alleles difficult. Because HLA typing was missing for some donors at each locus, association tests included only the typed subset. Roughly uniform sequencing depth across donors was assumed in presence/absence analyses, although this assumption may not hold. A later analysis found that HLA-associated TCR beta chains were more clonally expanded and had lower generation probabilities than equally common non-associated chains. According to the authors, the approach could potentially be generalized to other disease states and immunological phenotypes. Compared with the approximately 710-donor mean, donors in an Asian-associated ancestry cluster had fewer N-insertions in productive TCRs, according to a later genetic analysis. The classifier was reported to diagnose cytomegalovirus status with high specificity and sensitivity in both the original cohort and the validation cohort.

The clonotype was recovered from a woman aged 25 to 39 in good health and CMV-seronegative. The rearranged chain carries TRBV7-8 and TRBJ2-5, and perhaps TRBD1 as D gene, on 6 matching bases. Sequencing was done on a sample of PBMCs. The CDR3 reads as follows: CASSLALGRGETQYF. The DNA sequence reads TGTGCCAGCAGCTTAGCGCTTGGCAGGGGAGAGACCCAGTACTTC.